This T cell receptor beta chain was identified in a study of blood T cell repertoires in COVID-19. Across the study: Acute and convalescent COVID-19 specimens originated in the United States, Italy and Spain. T cells, B-cell-depleted T cells, or PBMCs supplied cDNA or gDNA.

The germline V gene encodes CDR1 SGDLS and CDR2 YYNGEE. Between the trimmed V and J ends, which lost 4 bases and 2 bases, there was a span of 13 bases. The CDR3 extends over 15 amino acids. As processed by the authors: Reference gene primer amplification yielded estimated nucleated cell counts. Measured with immunoSEQ multiplex PCR; TCRdb has only the in-frame clones, and not every one. The V and J calls and clone size are taken from that table; D and trimming were inferred from the DNA. The table records approximately 89,000 clones, 80% to 90% of them present only once. The sequenced sample consisted of peripheral blood. The clonotype was recovered from a human donor in a cohort sampled during active COVID-19. The chain recombines TRBV9 with TRBJ2-1, with a possible D match to TRBD1 (6 bases). CDR3 protein: CASSSSGQAYNEQFF. The DNA of the CDR3 is TGTGCCAGCAGCTCATCGGGACAAGCCTACAATGAGCAGTTCTTC.